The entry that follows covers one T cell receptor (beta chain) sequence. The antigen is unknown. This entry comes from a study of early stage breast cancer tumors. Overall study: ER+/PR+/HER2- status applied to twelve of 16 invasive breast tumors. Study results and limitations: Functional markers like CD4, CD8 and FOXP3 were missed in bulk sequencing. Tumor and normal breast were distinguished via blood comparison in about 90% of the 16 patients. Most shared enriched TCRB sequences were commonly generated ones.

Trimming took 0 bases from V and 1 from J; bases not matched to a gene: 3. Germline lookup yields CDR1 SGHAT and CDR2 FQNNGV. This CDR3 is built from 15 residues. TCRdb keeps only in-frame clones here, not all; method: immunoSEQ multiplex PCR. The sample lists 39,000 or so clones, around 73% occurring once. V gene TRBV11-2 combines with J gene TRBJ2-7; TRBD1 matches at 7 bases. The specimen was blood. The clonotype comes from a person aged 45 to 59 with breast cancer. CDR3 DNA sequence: TGTGCCAGCAGCTTAGAGGGCAGGGGGTCCTACGAGCAGTACGTC. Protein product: CASSLEGRGSYEQYV.